These 11 T cell receptor beta chains came from one sample sequenced in a study of chemoradiotherapy in HPV16-positive cancers. Method: immunoSEQ multiplex PCR; TCRdb's copy keeps in-frame clones and lacks some. The data contain fewer than 6,500 clones, roughly nine tenths of them singletons. This specimen was tumor tissue, taken from a patient who underwent chemoradiotherapy. The receptors were gathered from a human donor with HPV-associated anogenital cancer.

This chain connects TRBV19 to TRBJ2-7; 7 nucleotides match TRBD1. With 0 bases clipped from V and 0 bases from J, the junction kept 2 bases outside the gene matches. The CDR3 sequence is 15 residues long. Germline V CDR1 and CDR2: LNHDA, SQIVND (reference sequence). CDR3 residues: CASSIDHRGSYEQYF. The CDR3 DNA reads TGTGCCAGTAGTATAGACCACAGGGGCTCCTACGAGCAGTACTTC.

The chain joins TRBV25-1 to TRBJ1-1; 8 bases map to TRBD1. The CDR3 runs 14 residues. The junction had 5 bases not matched to a gene; V was cut back by 0 bases and J by 8 bases. CDR1 is MGHDK and CDR2 is SYGVNS in the germline V gene. In DNA form, the CDR3 reads TGTGCCAGCAGTGAATATGGCAGGGGGCGAGAAGCTTTCTTT. Protein: CASSEYGRGREAFF. Complete variable domain (other parts from reference TRBV25-1 and TRBJ1-1): EADIYQTPRYLVIGTGKKITLECSQTMGHDKMYWYQQDPGMELHLIHYSYGVNSTEKGDLSSESTVSRIRTEHFPLTLESARPSHTSQYLCASSEYGRGREAFFGQGTRLTVV.

The chain uses TRBV4-3 and TRBJ2-2, with D unclear. Germline V gene sequence: CDR1 LGHNA, CDR2 YSLEER. Trimming took off 3 bases at V and 4 bases at J, with 3 bases between the two ends. This CDR3 has 12 residues. This CDR3 is CASSHGTGELFF. The CDR3 DNA reads TGCGCCAGCAGCCATGGCACCGGGGAGCTGTTTTTT.

The rearrangement joins TRBV6-1 to TRBJ1-4; 9 bases agree with TRBD1. The length of the CDR3 is 13 residues. V gave up 10 bases and J gave up 6 bases; unmatched junction bases: 6. CDR1 MNHNS and CDR2 SASEGT come from the germline V gene. The CDR3 DNA follows: TGTGCCACCCTCACAGGGGGCTATGAAAAACTGTTTTTT. It encodes CATLTGGYEKLFF.

The V gene is TRBV14, the J gene TRBJ2-3, with D possibly TRBD1 on 5 matching bases. The V end lost 1 base, the J end lost 7 bases, and 18 bases lay between the germline ends. CDR3 length: 16 residues. Per germline, CDR1 SGHDN and CDR2 FVKESK. The DNA of the CDR3 is TGTGCCAGCAGCCAAGGGGGCAGTTTGTTAAGGCATACGCAGTATTTT. It is translated as CASSQGGSLLRHTQYF.

This clone was seen more than once but under ten times. V usage is TRBV6-5 and J usage is TRBJ2-1, with 10 bases identical to TRBD2. J was trimmed by 10 bases and V by 6 bases; bases with no gene match: 12. Per the germline V gene, CDR1 is MNHEY and CDR2 is SVGAGI. This CDR3 spans 15 amino acids. This chain's CDR3 is CASSNGIAGGQEQFF. For the CDR3, the DNA is TGTGCCAGCAGCAATGGGATAGCGGGAGGACAAGAGCAGTTCTTC.

This clone was seen only a few times. The CDR3 DNA is TGTGCCAGCTCTCGGGACAGGGCCCAAGAGACCCAGTACTTC. Its translation is CASSRDRAQETQYF. The J gene is TRBJ2-5, the V gene TRBV6-1; the match to TRBD1 covers 9 bases. Germline lookup yields CDR1 MNHNS and CDR2 SASEGT. Trimming cost V 8 bases and J 1 base; bases outside gene matches: 5. The CDR3 has 14 amino acids.

V usage is TRBV7-2 and J usage is TRBJ1-2; a weak D match, TRBD1 (6 bases). The CDR3 spans 13 residues. V shed 5 bases and J shed 5 bases, with 12 bases lying between them. CDR1 and CDR2 from the germline V gene are SGHTA and FQGNSA. The CDR3 is CASSQDSFYGYTF. CDR3 nucleotide sequence: TGTGCCAGCAGCCAGGACAGTTTTTATGGCTACACCTTC.

The gene calls are TRBV28 and TRBJ2-1; D gene ambiguous. The CDR3 contains 17 residues. From germline, CDR1 is MDHEN and CDR2 SYDVKM. Deletions cut 8 bases from V and 7 bases from J, with 27 bases between. CDR3 in amino acids: CASRTMSTAVPQNEQFF. DNA of the CDR3: TGTGCCAGCCGAACGATGAGTACAGCCGTACCTCAGAATGAGCAGTTCTTC.

This chain connects TRBV7-3 to TRBJ2-7, with D possibly being TRBD1 or TRBD2 (7 bases each). Germline assignment: CDR1 SGHTA and CDR2 FQGTGA. Between the trimmed V and J ends, which lost 5 bases and 4 bases, there was a span of 12 bases. The CDR3 contains 13 residues. CDR3 in amino acids: CASSPQGGYEQYF. The CDR3 bases are TGTGCCAGCAGCCCCCAGGGGGGGTACGAGCAGTACTTC.

The genes are TRBV27 and TRBJ2-6; D remains unclear. V gave up 4 bases and J gave up 0 bases, with 1 base separating them. CDR3 length: 13 residues. Germline V lookup: CDR1 MNHEY, CDR2 SMNVEV (reference sequence). In DNA, the CDR3 is TGTGCCAGCAGTTACTCTGGGGCCAACGTCCTGACTTTC. Translating gives CASSYSGANVLTF.